A selection of T cell receptor beta chains follows, all from one sample in a study of shared clonotypes between healthy human individuals. Only in-frame clones appear in the TCRdb table, and some are missing; sequencing was by immunoSEQ multiplex PCR. Of millions of clones listed, approximately 94% are singletons. Sequencing input: naive CD8+ T cells sorted from blood. The receptors derive from a man between 18 and 29 years old in good health. Both conserved end residues are part of each CDR3. Each record gives: V gene, clone size, J gene, CDR3 protein. Clone size is shown for a subset of rows, as once, few, many or a class of expanded clone.

TRBV7-9	.	TRBJ2-1	CASSLIIAGSEQFF
TRBV5-6	.	TRBJ2-1	CASSLWGASYNEQFF
TRBV9	.	TRBJ2-7	CASSVGVRGGDYEQYF
TRBV4-1	.	TRBJ2-5	CASSQETGGYQETQYF
TRBV30	once	TRBJ2-3	CAWSVVVSSDTQYF
TRBV10-3	.	TRBJ1-1	CAISGQSTEAFF
TRBV7-2	.	TRBJ2-1	CASSLGPAGTYNEQFF
TRBV19	.	TRBJ2-7	CASSTSGSYEQYF
TRBV19	.	TRBJ1-5	CASSMWDGSNQPQHF
TRBV29-1	.	TRBJ2-7	CSVESSGASYEQYF
TRBV30	once	TRBJ2-7	CAWNVGNSYEQYF
TRBV4-2	.	TRBJ2-6	CASSQDARGEFSGANVLTF
TRBV29-1	.	TRBJ2-7	CSAGAGIYEQYF
TRBV11-3	.	TRBJ2-7	CASSQTYGTSGSHEQYF
TRBV29-1	.	TRBJ2-7	CSGGVTYEQYF
TRBV6-1	.	TRBJ2-7	CASSEGHGYEQYF
TRBV9	.	TRBJ2-7	CASSVGQALSYEQYF
TRBV9	.	TRBJ2-3	CASSVASGGGTDTQYF
TRBV7-2	.	TRBJ1-5	CASSLVGGWDQPQHF
TRBV27	.	TRBJ2-7	CASSEGWDRVYEQYF
TRBV30	.	TRBJ1-5	CAWSVGPNNQPQHF
TRBV19	.	TRBJ2-5	CASTAGTPETQYF
TRBV7-8	.	TRBJ2-7	CASSLVQGPSTYEQYF
TRBV29-1	once	TRBJ2-3	CSVEEGTGGTDTQYF
TRBV5-4	.	TRBJ2-7	CASSRGDPPTLHEQYF
TRBV2	few	TRBJ1-6	CASSFAPWDSPLHF
TRBV6-6	.	TRBJ2-2	CASSYSEGVGELFF
TRBV7-6	.	TRBJ2-2	CASSFMTGELFF
TRBV7-9	.	TRBJ1-2	CASSSGTVYGYTF
TRBV19	.	TRBJ1-1	CASSIGGEAFF
TRBV7-9	.	TRBJ2-1	CASSPGQVTYNEQFF
TRBV15	.	TRBJ1-2	CATGSSLGYTF